The 5 T cell receptor beta chains below all came from one sample that was sequenced in a study of human T cells and chemical hapten exposure (dated by TCRdb to the early 2020s). Receptor amplification or capture employed RACE. The listed sequencing device is NextSeq 500. The public reads were run again by TCRdb, first through fastp at Q25 and then through MiXCR, and only productive beta chains were kept. Rows are unified per CDR3 protein, each entry keeping the most common DNA and genes. Counted in this sample were some 350,000 distinct CDR3 sequences; approximately 6.3% of them appeared once. The ten largest account for approximately 8.9% of the sample. The intended sense of this specimen's time point label: patch test 1, 2 weeks after DPC sensitization. Reading the label with the study, this specimen's treatment or condition is: therapeutic diphenylcyclopropenone sensitization with weekly scalp DPC.

Sample: whole blood, taken in connection with sensitization to the hapten diphenylcyclopropenone (DPC). These receptors all stem from a woman aged 18-35 years with alopecia areata. Some clones in this sample may be carry-over from other donors' samples.

The genes are TRBV11-2 and TRBJ1-2, with 10 bases identical to TRBD1. CDR1 SGHAT and CDR2 FQNNGV come from the germline V gene. The CDR3 runs to 15 residues. J was trimmed by 6 bases and V by 5 bases; bases with no gene match: 9. The CDR3 region is CASSLGQGSWDGYTF. In DNA, the CDR3 is TGTGCCAGCAGCCTGGGACAGGGGTCTTGGGATGGCTACACCTTC.

This clonotype was seen repeatedly, ten times or more. This rearrangement joins TRBV24-1 to TRBJ2-3; D unclear. Looked up from germline, CDR1 is KGHDR and CDR2 is SFDVKD. Between the trimmed V and J ends, which lost 4 bases and 2 bases, there was a span of 0 bases. The CDR3 extends over 11 amino acids. As DNA, the CDR3 is TGTGCCACCAGTGACACAGATACGCAGTATTTT. Its protein is CATSDTDTQYF.

The chain uses TRBV15 and TRBJ1-1; D is possibly TRBD1 (6 bases). Per germline, CDR1 LNHNV and CDR2 YYDKDF (reference sequence). The CDR3 covers 15 residues. V was trimmed by 3 bases and J by 0 bases, leaving 11 bases between them. CDR3 region: CATSRMTGVNTEAFF. In DNA, the CDR3 is TGTGCCACCAGCAGGATGACAGGAGTGAACACTGAAGCTTTCTTT.

This clonotype appeared a few times. This chain uses TRBV20-1 with TRBJ2-4; 10 bases agree with TRBD1. The CDR3 runs to 14 residues. J was trimmed by 6 bases and V by 6 bases; bases with no gene match: 8. Germline lookup yields CDR1 DFQATT and CDR2 SNEGSKA (reference sequence). CDR3 nucleotides: TGCAGTGCAGGGACAGGGGAGGTAACAAACATTCAGTACTTC. Amino acids: CSAGTGEVTNIQYF.

This clonotype was counted many times. The V gene is TRBV2, the J gene TRBJ2-2; 11 nucleotides match TRBD2. Trimming cost V 4 bases and J 5 bases; bases outside gene matches: 6. This CDR3 comprises 16 residues. Germline assignment: CDR1 SNHLY and CDR2 FYNNEI. CDR3 protein: CASSVLAGAGTGELFF. CDR3 DNA: TGTGCCAGCAGTGTACTAGCGGGGGCGGGGACCGGGGAGCTGTTTTTT.